This T cell receptor beta chain was sequenced for a study of cytomegalovirus exposure and HLA in healthy donors. Study context: The approximately 120 validation repertoires, a later analysis reported, used the same platform as the 700 or so repertoires from the first cohort.

Regarding the study as a whole: The study flagged about 150 TCR beta chains as cytomegalovirus-associated. Generally TCR sequences proved uncommon, though certain public TCRs appeared in numerous donors.

The donors were part of the validation cohort, which consisted of over a hundred subjects and was separate from the first cohort of around 620 subjects. Produced via immunoSEQ multiplex PCR; TCRdb's table is partial and in-frame only. The table shows roughly 130,000 clones, with around nine tenths occurring only once. As regards this clone: What it recognizes is unknown.

CDR1 is DFQATT, CDR2 SNEGSKA, per germline (reference sequence). The V end lost 1 base, the J end lost 7 bases, and 7 bases lay between the germline ends. The CDR3 runs to 11 residues. The source material was PBMCs. This chain links TRBV20-1 with TRBJ1-2, with D unclear. The sequence came from a man in his thirties or forties in good health and CMV-seronegative. The CDR3 bases are TGCAGTGCTAGAGCGTCGCGTGGCTACACCTTC. Protein product: CSARASRGYTF.